This T cell receptor (beta chain) was recovered during a study of blood T cell repertoires in COVID-19. Background on the study: Sample material is recorded as cDNA or gDNA derived from T cells, B-cell-depleted T cells, or PBMCs.

V was pared by 3 bases and J by 8 bases, with 11 bases between. Germline V gives CDR1 MNHNS, CDR2 SASEGT. This CDR3 has 14 amino acids. Per the original methods: Using reference gene primer amplification, nucleated cell counts were estimated. Repertoires were generated with immunoSEQ multiplex PCR, while TCRdb's copy carries only in-frame clones and drops some. That table is the source of V, J and clone size, and D and trimming were worked out from the DNA. Of about 110,000 clones in the sample, 60% to 85% were seen once. Seattle's cohort entered during active infection and was followed longitudinally.

Specimen: peripheral blood. The receptor was derived from a man at least 80 years old with COVID-19, enrolled during active disease. J is TRBJ1-6 and V is TRBV6-1, with a weak D call TRBD1 (6 bases). CDR3 DNA: TGTGCCAGCAGTGACAGGGGTCGAGATTCACCCCTCCACTTT. Its protein is CASSDRGRDSPLHF.